This T cell receptor (beta chain) was identified in a study of T cell repertoires in cytomegalovirus infection. This clonotype was picked up many times. What it binds is not known. TCRdb reanalysed the reads using MiXCR and keeps one entry per CDR3 protein. The sample records 370,000 or so distinct CDR3 sequences, roughly 36% being singletons. This sample comprised cultured PBMCs, obtained from culture after CMV antigen stimulation. The TCR sequence derives from a human donor in good health (CMV status not recorded). Some clones in this sample may be carry-over from other donors' samples.

This CDR3 is CASSYGSGTGGEEQFF. DNA for the CDR3: TGTGCCAGCAGTTACGGTTCTGGGACAGGGGGCGAGGAGCAGTTCTTC. The V call is TRBV6-5, the J call TRBJ2-1; 12 bases are a match to TRBD1. CDR3 length: 16 amino acids. Trimming removed 2 bases from V and 10 bases from J; junction bases left unmatched: 9. Looked up from germline, CDR1 is MNHEY and CDR2 is SVGAGI.